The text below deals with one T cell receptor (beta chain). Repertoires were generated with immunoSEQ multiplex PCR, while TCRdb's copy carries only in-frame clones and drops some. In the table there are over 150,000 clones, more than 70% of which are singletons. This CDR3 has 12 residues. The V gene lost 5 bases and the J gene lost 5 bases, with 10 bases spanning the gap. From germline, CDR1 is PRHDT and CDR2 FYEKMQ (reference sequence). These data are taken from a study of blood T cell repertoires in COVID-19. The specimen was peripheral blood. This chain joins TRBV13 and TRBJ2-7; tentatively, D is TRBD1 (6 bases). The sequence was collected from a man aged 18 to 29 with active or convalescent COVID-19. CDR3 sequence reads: CASSLQGHEQYF. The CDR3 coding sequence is TGTGCCAGCAGCCTACAGGGACACGAGCAGTACTTC.